This TCR beta chain was sequenced during a study of blood T cell repertoires in COVID-19 (dated by TCRdb to the early 2020s). Context from the whole study: Samples from collaborators originated in the United States, Italy and Spain and spanned both the acute and convalescent phases of COVID-19. The material from the prospective study consisted of cDNA or gDNA derived from T cells, B-cell-depleted T cells, or PBMCs. Deeply sampled blood TCRbeta repertoires from subjects exposed to, actively infected with, or recovered from COVID-19 were included in the dataset. Where available, HLA class I and class II types were obtained from metadata supplied by the sample provider rather than from assay-based typing. The samples were drawn from the first 160 participants of the ongoing ImmuneRACE study and from roughly 1,300 subjects provided by 6 global collaborators. Nearly every sample came with metadata listing a de-identified subject ID, COVID-19 status, age in years and sex. A freely available public database, intended as a resource for researchers studying the immune response to SARS-CoV-2, is where the repertoires were released. Broad study findings and their caveats: How much clinical and demographic metadata was included differed by source and by participant, and the metadata was provided uncurated.

TCRbeta CDR3 regions were amplified from genomic DNA using the immunoSEQ Assay, a bias-controlled multiplex PCR. The authors' pipeline ran thus. The number of nucleated cells in each sample was estimated from the amplification of reference gene primers within the assay. To quantify the absolute abundance of each unique TCRbeta CDR3 rearrangement, sequence reads were collapsed and filtered. Productive Simpson clonality was computed per sample as the square root of Simpson's diversity index over productive rearrangements. Not all clones reach the TCRdb copy of this immuneACCESS table, which keeps in-frame sequences only. Checked studies attribute under half of the gap to unresolved V genes and leave the rest unexplained. The D gene and trimming were derived from the DNA, and the V and J assignments and clone size from that table. This sample has 350,000 to 450,000 clones in its table, and 80% to 90% of those were observed once. The ten most abundant clones make up about 1.1% of the sample.

Participants in the prospective study were enrolled through a virtual design, were aged roughly 18 to 90 years, and lived in fewer than 30 United States geographic areas. In the prospective study, participants were assigned to cohorts based on the clinical history participants reported in a screening survey and a study questionnaire. For ImmuneRACE Cohort 3, a participant was defined as recovered based on two consecutive negative NP/OP PCR tests, clearance by a healthcare professional, or resolution of symptoms. Mobile phlebotomists in the prospective study collected whole blood, serum and a nasopharyngeal or oropharyngeal swab from every participant. Additional blood draws and questionnaires over an approximately 2-month period could optionally be provided by prospective study participants. Before DNA extraction, blood samples from the prospective study were shipped at room temperature or frozen.

On this clone: Its antigen remains unidentified. No clone much larger than this one lies a single base away; base qualities are absent.

The CDR3 measures 13 amino acids from cysteine to phenylalanine. The retained sequence is limited to the CDR3, 39 bases, with the frame set at the first base. CDR1 WNHNN and CDR2 SYGVQD were looked up in the germline V gene (reference sequence). The germline V and J ends show losses of 9 bases and 2 bases respectively, and no gene match explains 2 bases of the junction. The chain was built from TRBV10-1 and TRBJ2-1; 9 junctional bases match TRBD2. This sequence originates from a young man who had recovered from COVID-19. Material for sequencing was PBMCs or T cells enriched from blood (not recorded which). The CDR3 protein sequence reads: CASSSGTYNEQFF. The nucleotide sequence is TGCGCCAGTTCTAGCGGGACCTACAATGAGCAGTTCTTC.